The T cell receptor (beta chain) described here comes from a study of blood T cell repertoires in COVID-19. Method: immunoSEQ multiplex PCR; TCRdb's copy keeps in-frame clones and lacks some. This table has roughly 440,000 clones, about 91% appearing once. This TCR derives from a woman aged 45-59 years with COVID-19, enrolled during active disease. Sequencing was carried out using peripheral blood.

The CDR3 nucleotides are TGTGCCAGCAGCGGGACAGGAGTCACCGGGGAGCTGTTTTTT. Protein sequence: CASSGTGVTGELFF. The chain carries TRBV6-1 and TRBJ2-2; 8 nucleotides line up with TRBD1. This CDR3 is built from 14 residues. The ends lost 6 bases at V and 4 bases at J; junction bases unmatched: 4. Germline CDR1 reads MNHNS; CDR2 reads SASEGT.